This T cell receptor beta chain was identified in a study of graft-versus-host responses after intestinal transplantation. Study at large: Following induction with anti-thymocyte globulin, all recipients were given tacrolimus and steroids for two to three years.

Germline V CDR1 and CDR2: MGHRA, YSYEKL. The CDR3 sequence is 16 residues long. V lost 2 bases and J lost 6; bases outside the gene matches: 4. For this clone: Its target is not known.

Study-wide findings and caveats: GvH clones were identified in recipient marrow, with some first appearing in ileum or blood. Circulating GvH clones peaking coincided with falling HvG clones soon after transplant.

Profiling relied on immunoSEQ multiplex PCR, and the TCRdb table lists in-frame clones only, not all of them. This table has tens of thousands of clones, 85% to 90% appearing once. This receptor was identified in a human patient who received an intestinal transplant, so some T cells may come from the graft donor. This sequence joins TRBV4-1 and TRBJ2-2, with 12 bases fitting TRBD2. Here the sequenced sample was PBMCs, taken more than 64 days after intestinal transplantation. CDR3 sequence: CASSQSSGGAAGELFF. The CDR3 nucleotides are TGCGCCAGCAGCCAATCTAGCGGGGGGGCCGCCGGGGAGCTGTTTTTT.